Below are 18 T cell receptor beta chains sequenced from a single sample in a study of cytomegalovirus exposure and HLA in healthy donors. The PCR had 60 Vbeta and 13 Jbeta primers. Only in-frame clones appear in the TCRdb table, and some are missing; sequencing was by immunoSEQ multiplex PCR. The table shows tens of thousands of clones, with 78% occurring only once. Material: PBMCs. Receptors were obtained from a man aged 35 to 55 in good health and CMV-seronegative.

V is TRBV4-1 and J is TRBJ1-1; D is possibly TRBD1 (5 bases). V was clipped by 0 bases and J by 1 base, with 27 bases between them. CDR3 length equals 21 residues. Germline CDR1 and CDR2: MGHRA and YSYEKL. The CDR3 bases are TGCGCCAGCAGCCAAGATGGGCTATTGTCAGGGTATCGGGAGGAGAACACTGAAGCTTTCTTT. The encoded protein is CASSQDGLLSGYREENTEAFF.

Here the CDR3 DNA reads TGTGCCAGCCAGACAGGCGGTCAGGGAACGGTTCAGTACTTC. Its protein is CASQTGGQGTVQYF. The J gene is TRBJ2-4, the V gene TRBV6-5, with D tentatively TRBD1 (6 bases). V was clipped by 8 bases and J by 11 bases, with 22 bases between them. Per the germline V gene, CDR1 is MNHEY and CDR2 is SVGAGI. CDR3 length equals 14 residues.

The CDR3 sequence is CASSQSGTSGSTEQFF. The CDR3 DNA follows: TGTGCCAGCAGCCAATCCGGGACTAGCGGGAGCACTGAGCAGTTCTTC. The V gene is TRBV27, the J gene TRBJ2-1, with TRBD2 identical over 14 bases. V lost 6 bases and J lost 9; bases outside the gene matches: 10. This CDR3 is 16 amino acids long. From germline, CDR1 is MNHEY and CDR2 SMNVEV (reference sequence).

This clone was recorded a few times. The chain employs TRBV6-5 and TRBJ2-7; no firm D call. Germline V CDR1 and CDR2: MNHEY, SVGAGI. The CDR3 has 15 residues. Trimming took 0 bases from V and 0 from J, leaving 9 bases between them. As DNA, the CDR3 is TGTGCCAGCAGTTACTCGACACGTCCCTCCTACGAGCAGTACTTC. Translating gives CASSYSTRPSYEQYF.

Concerning this clone itself: One end of the junction does not line up with germline, which may come from a read error. V and J are TRBV6-6 and TRBJ1-1; TRBD1 might be the D (5 bases). The CDR3 is made up of 16 amino acids. CDR1 and CDR2 (germline): MNHNY, SVGAGI (reference sequence). DNA for the CDR3: TGTGCCAGCAGTTGGTTGCTGGGGGGAAGGAACAGTGAAGCTTTCTTT. Translating it yields CASSWLLGGRNSEAFF.

This chain links TRBV7-3 with TRBJ1-1; D remains ambiguous. Deletions cut 1 base from V and 5 bases from J, with 8 bases between. CDR1 is SGHTA and CDR2 is FQGTGA in the germline V gene. This CDR3 region has 13 residues. The CDR3 loop reads CASSLIIITEAFF. The DNA of the CDR3 is TGTGCCAGCAGCTTAATTATAATAACTGAAGCTTTCTTT.

The chain uses TRBV18 and TRBJ1-5; 8 bases map to TRBD1. CDR1 is KGHSH and CDR2 is LQKENI in the germline V gene. Trimming removed 2 bases from V and 5 bases from J; junction bases left unmatched: 5. This CDR3 comprises 15 residues. The CDR3 reads CASSPGTGNDQPQHF. The DNA of the CDR3 is TGTGCCAGCTCACCAGGGACAGGAAACGATCAGCCCCAGCATTTT.

The rearrangement links TRBV27 to TRBJ1-2; TRBD1 aligns across 7 bases. CDR3 length: 14 amino acids. CDR1 and CDR2 from the germline V gene are MNHEY and SMNVEV (reference sequence). Trimming cost V 0 bases and J 4 bases; bases outside gene matches: 2. This CDR3 reads CASSLSGQSYGYTF. In DNA, the CDR3 is TGTGCCAGCAGTTTATCGGGACAGAGCTATGGCTACACCTTC.

CDR3 in DNA: TGTGCCAGCAGCCCGGGACTAGCGGGAGCCGAGCAGTACTTC. Translating gives CASSPGLAGAEQYF. The chain carries TRBV5-6 and TRBJ2-7, with 14 bases fitting TRBD2. CDR1 and CDR2 (germline): SGHDT, YYEEEE. Trimming removed 4 bases from V and 6 bases from J; junction bases left unmatched: 3. CDR3 size: 14 residues. Variable domain in full (rest from reference TRBV5-6 and TRBJ2-7): DAGVTQSPTHLIKTRGQQVTLRCSPKSGHDTVSWYQQALGQGPQFIFQYYEEEERQRGNFPDRFSGHQFPNYSSELNVNALLLGDSALYLCASSPGLAGAEQYFGPGTRLTVT.

The V call is TRBV2, the J call TRBJ2-3; D possibly corresponds to TRBD2 (6 bases). The CDR3 has 15 residues. Trimming removed 7 bases from V and 0 bases from J, with 14 bases in between. Germline loops: CDR1 SNHLY, CDR2 FYNNEI. The CDR3 DNA reads TGTGCCAGCAAGTTTGAGCGGGTTAGCACAGATACGCAGTATTTT. Translated: CASKFERVSTDTQYF.

Note on this clone: Sequence at one end of the junction differs from germline and may be a read error. The sample carries other DNA sequences with the same CDR3. V is TRBV5-1 and J is TRBJ1-3; D uncertain. Per the germline V gene, CDR1 is SGHRS and CDR2 is YFSETQ. The CDR3 runs to 15 residues. Here the CDR3 reads CASSSSGFSGNTIYF. The DNA for the CDR3 is TGCGCCAGCAGCTCCTCGGGTTTCTCTGGGAACACCATATATTTT.

The V call is TRBV2, the J call TRBJ2-7, with 11 bases matching TRBD1. The CDR3 totals 15 residues. The ends lost 4 bases at V and 0 bases at J; junction bases unmatched: 2. Looked up from germline, CDR1 is SNHLY and CDR2 is FYNNEI. CDR3 coding DNA: TGTGCCAGCAGTGTCGGGACAGGGGGCTCCTACGAGCAGTACTTC. It yields the protein CASSVGTGGSYEQYF.

There are a few counts of this clone. The rearrangement uses TRBV2 and TRBJ1-2; D unclear. Per the germline V gene, CDR1 is SNHLY and CDR2 is FYNNEI. This CDR3 has 16 amino acids. V was shortened by 5 bases and J by 4 bases, with 20 bases between the two germline ends. CDR3: CASSWIGRALGYGYTF. The CDR3 DNA is TGTGCCAGCAGTTGGATTGGACGGGCACTAGGCTATGGCTACACCTTC.

The genes are TRBV11-3 and TRBJ2-1; TRBD2 agrees at 8 bases. Germline V gene data show CDR1 as SGHNT and CDR2 as YENEEA. V dropped 5 bases and J dropped 6; count of bases not matched to a gene: 12. There are 16 residues in the CDR3. CDR3 DNA: TGTGCCAGCAGCCCTCGGACCGGGACTAGTTTCAATGAGCAGTTCTTC. Translation gives CASSPRTGTSFNEQFF.

The rearrangement uses TRBV19 and TRBJ2-3; TRBD2 agrees at 7 bases. This CDR3 comprises 11 residues. Germline V gene lookup returns CDR1 LNHDA and CDR2 SQIVND (reference sequence). Germline trimming cut 3 bases from V and 9 bases from J; bases unmatched to any gene: 0. The CDR3 loop is CASSIGGTQYF. For the CDR3, the DNA is TGTGCCAGTAGTATCGGGGGGACGCAGTATTTT.

This clone showed up just a few times. This chain links TRBV5-1 with TRBJ1-1; TRBD1 matches 8 bases. In germline, CDR1 is SGHRS, CDR2 YFSETQ. V dropped 4 bases and J dropped 4; count of bases not matched to a gene: 15. CDR3 length equals 17 residues. The CDR3, as DNA: TGCGCCAGCAGCCACGGGCCCGACAGGGGATTCATCACTGAAGCTTTCTTT. Its translation is CASSHGPDRGFITEAFF.

The rearrangement links TRBV11-2 to TRBJ2-3, with 11 bases aligning to TRBD2. After removal of 4 bases from V and 1 base from J, the junction contained 10 bases not matched to a gene. Germline lookup yields CDR1 SGHAT and CDR2 FQNNGV. The CDR3 length is 18 residues. The DNA for the CDR3 is TGTGCCAGCAGCTCCCTTAGCGGGAGGGCCGCGGGCACAGATACGCAGTATTTT. Encoded protein: CASSSLSGRAAGTDTQYF.

The rearrangement uses TRBV27 and TRBJ1-6; the match to TRBD1 covers 7 bases. The CDR3 extends over 15 amino acids. Germline V gene sequence: CDR1 MNHEY, CDR2 SMNVEV (reference sequence). Trimming cost V 4 bases and J 7 bases; bases outside gene matches: 7. The chain's CDR3 is CASSWGTVLNSPLHF. As DNA, the CDR3 is TGTGCCAGCAGTTGGGGGACAGTATTAAATTCACCCCTCCACTTT.